This TCR beta chain was retrieved from a study of blood T cell repertoires in COVID-19. Study overall: The United States, Italy and Spain were the sources of the acute and convalescent COVID-19 samples.

In the source study's methods: The authors estimated nucleated cell counts from reference gene primer amplification. Repertoires were generated with immunoSEQ multiplex PCR, while TCRdb's copy carries only in-frame clones and drops some. V, J and clone size were drawn from that table, and D and trimming were deduced from the DNA. The sample carries approximately 410,000 clones, 86% recorded once. This clone was detected only once. V gave up 0 bases and J gave up 7 bases, with 12 bases separating them. This CDR3 has 15 residues. Germline CDR1 reads LNHDA; CDR2 reads SQIVND (reference sequence). This TCR was recovered from a woman aged 25 to 39 with active or convalescent COVID-19. The chain uses TRBV19 and TRBJ1-4; D gene unclear. The sample taken for sequencing was peripheral blood. The CDR3 reads CASSIDFPYPEKLFF. Written as DNA, the CDR3 is TGTGCCAGTAGTATAGACTTCCCCTATCCTGAAAAACTGTTTTTT. The whole variable domain, filled in from reference TRBV19 and TRBJ1-4, reads DGGITQSPKYLFRKEGQNVTLSCEQNLNHDAMYWYRQDPGQGLRLIYYSQIVNDFQKGDIAEGYSVSREKKESFPLTVTSAQKNPTAFYLCASSIDFPYPEKLFFGSGTQLSVL.